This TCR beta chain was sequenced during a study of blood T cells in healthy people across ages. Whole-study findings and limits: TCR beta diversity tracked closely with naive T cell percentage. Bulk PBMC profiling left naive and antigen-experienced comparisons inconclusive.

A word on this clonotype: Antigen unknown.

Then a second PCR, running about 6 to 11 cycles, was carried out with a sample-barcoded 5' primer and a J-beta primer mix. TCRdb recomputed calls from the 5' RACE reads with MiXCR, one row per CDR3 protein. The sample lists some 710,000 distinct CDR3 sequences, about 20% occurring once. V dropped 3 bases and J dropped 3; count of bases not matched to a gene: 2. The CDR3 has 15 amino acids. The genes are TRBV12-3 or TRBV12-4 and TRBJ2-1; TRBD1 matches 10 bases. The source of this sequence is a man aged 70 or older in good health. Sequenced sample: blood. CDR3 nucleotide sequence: TGTGCCAGCAGTTTCGGGACAGGGGTCTACAATGAGCAGTTCTTC. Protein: CASSFGTGVYNEQFF.